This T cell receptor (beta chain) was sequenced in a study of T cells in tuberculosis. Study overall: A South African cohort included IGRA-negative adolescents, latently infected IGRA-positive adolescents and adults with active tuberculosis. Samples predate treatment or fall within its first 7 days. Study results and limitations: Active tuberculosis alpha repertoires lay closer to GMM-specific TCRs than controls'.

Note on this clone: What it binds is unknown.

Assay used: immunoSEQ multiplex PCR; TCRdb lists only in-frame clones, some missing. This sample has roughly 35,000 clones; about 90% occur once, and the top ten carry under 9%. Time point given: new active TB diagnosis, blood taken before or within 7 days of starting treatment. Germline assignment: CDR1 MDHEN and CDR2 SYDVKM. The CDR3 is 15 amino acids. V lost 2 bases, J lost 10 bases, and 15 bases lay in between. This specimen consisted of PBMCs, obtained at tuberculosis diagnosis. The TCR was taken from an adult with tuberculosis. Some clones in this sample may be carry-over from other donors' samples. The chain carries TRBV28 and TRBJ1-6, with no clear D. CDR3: CASSLRRPNYSPLHF. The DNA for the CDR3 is TGTGCCAGCAGTTTAAGGCGGCCTAATTACTCACCCCTCCACTTT. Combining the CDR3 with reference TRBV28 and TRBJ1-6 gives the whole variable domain DVKVTQSSRYLVKRTGEKVFLECVQDMDHENMFWYRQDPGLGLRLIYFSYDVKMKEKGDIPEGYSVSREKKERFSLILESASTNQTSMYLCASSLRRPNYSPLHFGNGTRLTVT.